This TCR beta chain appears in the sequencing data of a study of naive and memory T cell subsets. The CDR3 sequence is 14 residues long. Losses at the gene ends were 3 bases for V and 7 bases for J; bases not matched to a gene: 8. Germline CDR1 DFQATT, CDR2 SNEGSKA (reference sequence). Both TRBC1 and TRBC2 were covered by a beta constant-region primer of two equimolar oligonucleotides. TCRdb processed the UMI-ligation and nested PCR reads anew with MiXCR; each CDR3 protein has one entry. Of 5,000 or so distinct CDR3 sequences in the sample, 6% to 8.5% were seen once. This clonotype was seen only a few times.

V is TRBV20-1 and J is TRBJ2-4, with 8 bases identical to TRBD1. The TCR comes from a human donor in good health. The sequencing sample was made of effector memory CD8+ T cells from blood. Subset of the sample: effector memory, CD45RA- CD27-. Here the CDR3 reads CSARVRQGRNIQYF. CDR3 DNA: TGCAGTGCTAGGGTGCGACAGGGGAGGAACATTCAGTACTTC.